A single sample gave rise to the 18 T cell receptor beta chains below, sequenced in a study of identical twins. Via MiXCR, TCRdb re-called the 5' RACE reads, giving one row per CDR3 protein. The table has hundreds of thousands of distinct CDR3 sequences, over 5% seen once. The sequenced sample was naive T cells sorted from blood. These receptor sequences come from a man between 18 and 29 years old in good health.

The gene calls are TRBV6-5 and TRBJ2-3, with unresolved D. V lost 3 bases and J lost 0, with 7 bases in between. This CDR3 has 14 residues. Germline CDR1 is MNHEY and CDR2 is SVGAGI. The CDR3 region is CASSYLSSTDTQYF. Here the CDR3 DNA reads TGTGCCAGCAGTTATTTATCTAGCACAGATACGCAGTATTTT.

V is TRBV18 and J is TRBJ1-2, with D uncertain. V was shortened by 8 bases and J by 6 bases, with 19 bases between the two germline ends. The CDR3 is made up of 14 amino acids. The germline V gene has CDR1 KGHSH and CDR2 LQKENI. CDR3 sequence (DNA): TGTGCCAGCGCCCAAAGAACACCAAGTAATGGCTACACCTTC. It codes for CASAQRTPSNGYTF. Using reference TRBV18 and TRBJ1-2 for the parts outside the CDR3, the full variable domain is NAGVMQNPRHLVRRRGQEARLRCSPMKGHSHVYWYRQLPEEGLKFMVYLQKENIIDESGMPKERFSAEFPKEGPSILRIQQVVRGDSAAYFCASAQRTPSNGYTFGSGTRLTVV.

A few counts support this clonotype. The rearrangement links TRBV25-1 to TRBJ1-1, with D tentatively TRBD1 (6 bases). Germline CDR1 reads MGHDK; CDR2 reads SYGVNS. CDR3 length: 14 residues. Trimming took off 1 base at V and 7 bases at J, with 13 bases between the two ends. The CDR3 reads CASSEFGGQNEAFF. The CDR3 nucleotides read TGTGCCAGCAGTGAATTCGGGGGACAAAATGAAGCTTTCTTT.

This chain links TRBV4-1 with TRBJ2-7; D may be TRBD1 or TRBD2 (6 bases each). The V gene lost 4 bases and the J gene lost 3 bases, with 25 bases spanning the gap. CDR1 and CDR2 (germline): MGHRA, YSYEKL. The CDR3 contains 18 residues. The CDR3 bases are TGCGCCAGCAGCCCGGCCCGGGACACCGTTAGCGGACTCTACGAGCAGTACGTC. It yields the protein CASSPARDTVSGLYEQYV.

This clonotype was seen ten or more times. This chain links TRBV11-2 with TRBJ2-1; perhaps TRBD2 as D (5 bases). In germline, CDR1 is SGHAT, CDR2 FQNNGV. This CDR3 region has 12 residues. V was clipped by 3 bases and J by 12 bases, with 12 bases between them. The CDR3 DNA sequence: TGTGCCAGCAGCTTTCTAGATCGGGGGCAGTTCTTC. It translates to CASSFLDRGQFF.

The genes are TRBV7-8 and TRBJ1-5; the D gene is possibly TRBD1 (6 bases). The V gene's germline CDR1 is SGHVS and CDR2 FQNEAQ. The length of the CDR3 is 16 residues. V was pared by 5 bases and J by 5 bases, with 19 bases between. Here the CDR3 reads CASSGVGGRWDQPQHF. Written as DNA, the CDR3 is TGTGCCAGCAGCGGCGTGGGGGGGCGCTGGGATCAGCCCCAGCATTTT.

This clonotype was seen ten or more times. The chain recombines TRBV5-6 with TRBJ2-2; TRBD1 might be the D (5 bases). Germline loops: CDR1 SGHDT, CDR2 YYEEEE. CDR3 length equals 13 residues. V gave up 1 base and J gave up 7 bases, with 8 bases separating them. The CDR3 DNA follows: TGTGCCAGCAGCTTGCAGGGCGGCGGGGAGCTGTTTTTT. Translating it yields CASSLQGGGELFF.

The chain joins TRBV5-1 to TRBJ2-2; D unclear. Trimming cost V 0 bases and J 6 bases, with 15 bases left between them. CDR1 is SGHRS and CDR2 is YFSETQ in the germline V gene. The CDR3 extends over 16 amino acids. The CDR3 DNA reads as TGCGCCAGCAGCTTGGGGCAGTTCGGTTCGGCCGGGGAGCTGTTTTTT. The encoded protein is CASSLGQFGSAGELFF.

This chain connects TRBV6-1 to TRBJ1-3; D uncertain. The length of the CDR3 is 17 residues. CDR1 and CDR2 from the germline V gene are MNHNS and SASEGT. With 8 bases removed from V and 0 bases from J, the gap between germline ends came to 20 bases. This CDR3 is CASAPGGKLSSGNTIYF. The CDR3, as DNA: TGTGCCAGCGCTCCCGGCGGCAAACTAAGCTCTGGAAACACCATATATTTT.

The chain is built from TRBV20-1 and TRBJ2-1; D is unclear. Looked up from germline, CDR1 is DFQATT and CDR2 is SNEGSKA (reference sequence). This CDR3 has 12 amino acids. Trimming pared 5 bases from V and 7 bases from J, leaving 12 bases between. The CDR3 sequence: CSAWRLGNEQFF. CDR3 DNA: TGCAGTGCTTGGCGGTTGGGGAATGAGCAGTTCTTC.

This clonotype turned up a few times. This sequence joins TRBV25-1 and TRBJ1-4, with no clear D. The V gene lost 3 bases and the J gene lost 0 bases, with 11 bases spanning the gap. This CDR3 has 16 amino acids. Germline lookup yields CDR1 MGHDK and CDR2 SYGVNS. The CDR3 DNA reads TGTGCCAGCAGTGATCCGTGGGCTCCAACTAATGAAAAACTGTTTTTT. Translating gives CASSDPWAPTNEKLFF.

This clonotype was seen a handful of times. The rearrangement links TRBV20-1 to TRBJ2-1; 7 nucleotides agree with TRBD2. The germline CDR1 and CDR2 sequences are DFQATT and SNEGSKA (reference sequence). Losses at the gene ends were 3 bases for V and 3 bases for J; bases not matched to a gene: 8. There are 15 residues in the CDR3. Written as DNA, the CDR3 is TGCAGTGCTAGGCAACCGGGACTAATCTACAATGAGCAGTTCTTC. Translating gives CSARQPGLIYNEQFF.

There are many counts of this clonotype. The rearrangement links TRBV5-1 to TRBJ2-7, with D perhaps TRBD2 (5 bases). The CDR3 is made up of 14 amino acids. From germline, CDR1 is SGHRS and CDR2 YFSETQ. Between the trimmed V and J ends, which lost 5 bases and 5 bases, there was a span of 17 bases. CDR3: CASRVETIIHEQYF. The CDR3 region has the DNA TGCGCCAGCAGAGTCGAGACTATCATTCACGAGCAGTACTTC.

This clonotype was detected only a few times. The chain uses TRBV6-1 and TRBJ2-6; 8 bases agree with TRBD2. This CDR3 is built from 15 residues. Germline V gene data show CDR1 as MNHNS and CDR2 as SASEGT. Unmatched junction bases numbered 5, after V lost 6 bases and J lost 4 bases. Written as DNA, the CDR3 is TGTGCCAGCAGCCCGGGAGGGCCGGGGGCCAACGTCCTGACTTTC. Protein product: CASSPGGPGANVLTF.

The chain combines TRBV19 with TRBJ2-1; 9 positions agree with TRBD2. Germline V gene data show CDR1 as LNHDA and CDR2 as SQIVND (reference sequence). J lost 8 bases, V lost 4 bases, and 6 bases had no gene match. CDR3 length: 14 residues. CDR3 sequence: CASSTPRLADEQFF. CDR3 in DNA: TGTGCCAGTAGTACACCCCGACTAGCGGATGAGCAGTTCTTC.

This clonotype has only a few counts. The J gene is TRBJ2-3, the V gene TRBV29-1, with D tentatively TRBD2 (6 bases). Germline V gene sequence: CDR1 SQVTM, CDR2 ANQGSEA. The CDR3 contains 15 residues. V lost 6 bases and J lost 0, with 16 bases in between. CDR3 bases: TGCAGCGTCTACTCCGGGACTTCGAGCACAGATACGCAGTATTTT. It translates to CSVYSGTSSTDTQYF.

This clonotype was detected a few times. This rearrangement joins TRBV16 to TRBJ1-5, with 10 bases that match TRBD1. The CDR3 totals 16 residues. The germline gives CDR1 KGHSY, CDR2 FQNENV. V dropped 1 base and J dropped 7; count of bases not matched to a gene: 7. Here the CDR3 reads CASSQWGDRGRQPQHF. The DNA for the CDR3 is TGTGCCAGCAGCCAATGGGGGGACAGGGGTCGGCAGCCCCAGCATTTT. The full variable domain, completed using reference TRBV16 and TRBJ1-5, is GEEVAQTPKHLVRGEGQKAKLYCAPIKGHSYVFWYQQVLKNEFKFLISFQNENVFDETGMPKERFSAKCLPNSPCSLEIQATKLEDSAVYFCASSQWGDRGRQPQHFGDGTRLSIL.

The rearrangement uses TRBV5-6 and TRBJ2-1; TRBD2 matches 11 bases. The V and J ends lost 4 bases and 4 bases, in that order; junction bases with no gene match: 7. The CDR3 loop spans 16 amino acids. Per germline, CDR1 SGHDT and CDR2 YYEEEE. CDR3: CASSPLGTSGYNEQFF. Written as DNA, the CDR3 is TGTGCCAGCAGCCCACTGGGGACTAGCGGATACAATGAGCAGTTCTTC. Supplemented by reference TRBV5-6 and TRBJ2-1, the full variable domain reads DAGVTQSPTHLIKTRGQQVTLRCSPKSGHDTVSWYQQALGQGPQFIFQYYEEEERQRGNFPDRFSGHQFPNYSSELNVNALLLGDSALYLCASSPLGTSGYNEQFFGPGTRLTVL.